The clone carrying this T cell receptor (beta chain) was counted a single time. No antigen is known for it. The data derive from a study of coeliac disease. Germline V gives CDR1 MNHEY, CDR2 SMNVEV (reference sequence). J was trimmed by 2 bases and V by 5 bases; bases with no gene match: 16. This CDR3 region has 19 residues. The table came from immunoSEQ multiplex PCR; TCRdb's copy has only in-frame clones and leaves some out. The sample contains under 2,500 clones, roughly 57% of which appear only once. Study results and limitations: Unbiased detection of gliadin-specific T cells was judged not feasible with this approach. TRB repertoires were largely private, with most amino acid sequences found in only one sample. Published gliadin-specific TRB sequences appeared in 9 of 18 coeliac samples, 1 of 6 controls. Control samples showed higher TRB and TRG clonality than intraepithelial and lamina propria samples in active celiac disease.

The source is a woman aged 25 to 45 with active celiac disease. The chain has TRBV27 and TRBJ2-7; 12 positions match TRBD2. The specimen sequenced was lamina propria lymphocytes from the gut. The CDR3 protein is CASSRWPGLAGGPTYEQYF. The CDR3 nucleotides are TGTGCCAGCAGTCGGTGGCCGGGACTAGCGGGTGGGCCGACCTACGAGCAGTACTTC.